One sample yielded the 11 T cell receptor beta chains listed below, sequenced in a study of OX40 agonist ivuxolimab in advanced cancers. Assay used: immunoSEQ multiplex PCR; TCRdb lists only in-frame clones, some missing. The data contain tens of thousands of clones, about nine tenths of them singletons. This specimen was CD4+ or CD8+ T cells sorted from blood, taken in a trial of the OX40 agonist ivuxolimab. The receptors were sampled from an adult with an advanced solid tumor such as melanoma, head and neck, liver or kidney cancer.

V and J are TRBV6-6 and TRBJ1-6; no reliable D call. Germline CDR1 reads MNHNY; CDR2 reads SVGAGI (reference sequence). This CDR3 is built from 14 residues. V was trimmed by 3 bases and J by 9 bases, leaving 12 bases between them. The CDR3 nucleotides are TGTGCCAGCAGTTATGGAGGGATAGGTTCACCCCTCCACTTT. Protein: CASSYGGIGSPLHF.

This rearrangement joins TRBV7-8 to TRBJ2-3; no clear D. Germline V gene sequence: CDR1 SGHVS, CDR2 FQNEAQ. V lost 5 bases and J 1 base, leaving 7 bases between the germline ends. This CDR3 comprises 13 residues. CDR3 region: CASSMDRTDTQYF. In DNA form, the CDR3 reads TGTGCCAGCAGCATGGACCGCACAGATACGCAGTATTTT.

CDR3 protein: CASRSGGNEQFF. DNA for the CDR3: TGCGCCAGCAGATCGGGGGGTAATGAGCAGTTCTTC. The chain combines TRBV5-1 with TRBJ2-1; 7 bases align to TRBD2. The CDR3 length is 12 residues. The ends lost 5 bases at V and 7 bases at J; junction bases unmatched: 3. CDR1 is SGHRS, CDR2 YFSETQ, per germline. Full variable domain (rest looked up from reference TRBV5-1 and TRBJ2-1): KAGVTQTPRYLIKTRGQQVTLSCSPISGHRSVSWYQQTPGQGLQFLFEYFSETQRNKGNFPGRFSGRQFSNSRSEMNVSTLELGDSALYLCASRSGGNEQFFGPGTRLTVL.

The chain links TRBV27 to TRBJ2-1; 7 positions agree with TRBD1. This CDR3 spans 13 amino acids. CDR1 is MNHEY and CDR2 is SMNVEV in the germline V gene (reference sequence). V lost 5 bases and J lost 4; bases outside the gene matches: 2. CDR3 sequence (DNA): TGTGCCAGCAGTGGACAGGTGTACAATGAGCAGTTCTTC. Translating gives CASSGQVYNEQFF.

This clone was found a few times. The V gene is TRBV11-2, the J gene TRBJ1-1; D is undetermined. The ends were cut back, 1 base at V and 5 bases at J, with 2 bases in the middle. The CDR3 consists of 11 residues. The germline CDR1 and CDR2 sequences are SGHAT and FQNNGV. CDR3 in amino acids: CASSLVTEAFF. The DNA of the CDR3 is TGTGCCAGCAGCTTAGTGACTGAAGCTTTCTTT.

The chain carries TRBV10-3 and TRBJ1-5; no firm D call. Between the trimmed V and J ends, which lost 0 bases and 4 bases, there was a span of 10 bases. Germline loops: CDR1 ENHRY, CDR2 SYGVKD. The CDR3 loop spans 15 amino acids. The CDR3 DNA reads TGTGCCATCAGTGAGTCGTTTTTGAATAATCAGCCCCAGCATTTT. As protein: CAISESFLNNQPQHF.

A single count supports this clone. This chain links TRBV5-4 with TRBJ1-2; D not certain. The V end lost 0 bases, the J end lost 4 bases, and 7 bases lay between the germline ends. The CDR3 is 13 residues long. Germline loops: CDR1 SGHNT, CDR2 YYREEE (reference sequence). The CDR3 protein is CASSLGPIYGYTF. The CDR3 coding sequence is TGTGCCAGCAGCTTGGGACCAATCTATGGCTACACCTTC.

The chain couples TRBV18 to TRBJ2-7; TRBD1 matches at 9 bases. The V and J ends lost 3 bases and 6 bases, in that order; junction bases with no gene match: 6. This CDR3 has 14 amino acids. In germline, CDR1 is KGHSH, CDR2 LQKENI. The CDR3 DNA is TGTGCCAGCTCACCGTCGGGACAGGGCGCCGAGCAGTACTTC. It specifies CASSPSGQGAEQYF.

V and J are TRBV6-1 and TRBJ1-2; the D gene is possibly TRBD1 (5 bases). CDR3 size: 15 residues. Germline V CDR1 and CDR2: MNHNS, SASEGT. The V end lost 1 base, the J end lost 4 bases, and 13 bases lay between the germline ends. The CDR3 here is CASSEGIGAAYGYTF. CDR3 in DNA: TGTGCCAGCAGTGAAGGGATCGGGGCGGCCTATGGCTACACCTTC.

The gene calls are TRBV7-3 and TRBJ2-5, with D maybe TRBD2 (6 bases). CDR1 is SGHTA and CDR2 is FQGTGA in the germline V gene. The CDR3 has 14 residues. Trimming cost V 1 base and J 2 bases, with 8 bases left between them. The CDR3 DNA sequence: TGTGCCAGCAGCTTAAGGGGGGAACAAGAGACCCAGTACTTC. This gives the protein CASSLRGEQETQYF.

The rearrangement uses TRBV4-1 and TRBJ2-3, with TRBD2 as a possible D gene (5 bases). Per the germline V gene, CDR1 is MGHRA and CDR2 is YSYEKL. The V end lost 5 bases, the J end lost 4 bases, and 16 bases lay between the germline ends. This CDR3 has 15 amino acids. The CDR3 protein is CASSDEGRAADTQYF. CDR3 in DNA: TGCGCCAGCAGCGATGAGGGCCGGGCGGCAGATACGCAGTATTTT.